A single sample gave rise to the 5 T cell receptor beta chains below, sequenced in a study of blood T cells in healthy people across ages. A J-beta primer mix and a sample-barcoded 5' primer were used in a second PCR of roughly 7 to 12 cycles. A single record per CDR3 protein comes from TCRdb applying MiXCR to the 5' RACE reads. This table holds about 1.8 million distinct CDR3 sequences, about 50% found once. The sequencing sample was made of blood. These receptors were taken from a woman between 40 and 50 years old in good health.

This chain joins TRBV2 and TRBJ1-5, with TRBD1 identical over 7 bases. Germline V gene lookup returns CDR1 SNHLY and CDR2 FYNNEI. The CDR3 has 15 residues. After removal of 7 bases from V and 2 bases from J, the junction contained 8 bases not matched to a gene. For the CDR3, the DNA is TGTGCCAGCAAAGGAGACGGACAGGGCAATCAGCCCCAGCATTTT. Its protein is CASKGDGQGNQPQHF.

This clonotype was observed a handful of times. The chain couples TRBV4-1 to TRBJ2-1; 10 bases line up with TRBD1. V dropped 8 bases and J dropped 5; count of bases not matched to a gene: 9. CDR3 length: 15 amino acids. Germline V gives CDR1 MGHRA, CDR2 YSYEKL. The DNA for the CDR3 is TGCGCCAGCGCGGCTGGGACAGGGGAGGACAATGAGCAGTTCTTC. Protein: CASAAGTGEDNEQFF.

The V gene is TRBV6-5, the J gene TRBJ2-7; a possible D gene is TRBD1 (5 bases). Trimming shortened V by 6 bases and J by 6 bases, and 18 bases separated the two germline ends. The CDR3 has 14 amino acids. The germline V gene encodes CDR1 MNHEY and CDR2 SVGAGI. Here the CDR3 DNA reads TGTGCCAGCAGAAGACTCGGCAGGGCCGGCGAGCAGTACTTC. Protein sequence: CASRRLGRAGEQYF.

This sequence joins TRBV9 and TRBJ2-4; maybe TRBD2 (6 bases). The J call is doubtful: the DNA matches TRBJ2-5 better. This CDR3 has 15 residues. CDR1 is SGDLS, CDR2 YYNGEE, per germline. The CDR3 region has the DNA TGTGCCAGCAGCGTAGGAGATTCGGGGGTGGAGACCCAGTACTTC. It yields the protein CASSVGDSGVETQYF.

The chain joins TRBV7-9 to TRBJ2-5, with D possibly being TRBD1 (6 bases). Trimming cost V 5 bases and J 2 bases, with 15 bases left between them. CDR1 is SEHNR, CDR2 FQNEAQ, per germline (reference sequence). The CDR3 has 15 residues. CDR3 sequence (DNA): TGTGCCAGCAGCACTCCAGACAGGCTTCAAGAGACCCAGTACTTC. This encodes CASSTPDRLQETQYF.